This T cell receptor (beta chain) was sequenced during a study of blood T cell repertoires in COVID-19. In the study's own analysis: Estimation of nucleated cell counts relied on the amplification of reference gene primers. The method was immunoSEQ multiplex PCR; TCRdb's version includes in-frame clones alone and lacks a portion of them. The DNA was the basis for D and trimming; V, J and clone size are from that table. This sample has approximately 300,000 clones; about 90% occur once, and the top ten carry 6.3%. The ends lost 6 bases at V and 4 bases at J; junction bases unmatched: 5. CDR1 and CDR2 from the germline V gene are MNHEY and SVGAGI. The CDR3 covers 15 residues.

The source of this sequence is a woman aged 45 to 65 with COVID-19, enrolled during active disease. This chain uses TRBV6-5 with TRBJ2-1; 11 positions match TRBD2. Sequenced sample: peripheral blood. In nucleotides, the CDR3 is TGTGCCAGCAGAAATTTAGCGGGAGGGTACAATGAGCAGTTCTTC. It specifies CASRNLAGGYNEQFF.